These 2 T cell receptor beta chains share one sample of origin, sequenced in a study of control samples from healthy donors and cancer patients. Generated by immunoSEQ multiplex PCR, the TCRdb table keeps only in-frame clones and is missing some. Of about 160,000 clones in the sample, 96% were seen once. Sequenced material: blood. Every receptor here comes from a woman aged 25 to 39 in good health.

The chain employs TRBV30 and TRBJ1-3, with D hard to call. The CDR3 is 16 residues long. V was shortened by 2 bases and J by 0 bases, with 14 bases between the two germline ends. The germline V gene has CDR1 GTSNPN and CDR2 SVGIG (reference sequence). CDR3 region: CAWSRVGWLSGNTIYF. CDR3 nucleotides: TGTGCCTGGAGTCGTGTAGGGTGGCTCTCTGGAAACACCATATATTTT.

The chain carries TRBV7-9 and TRBJ1-4; 9 nucleotides match TRBD1. V lost 5 bases, J lost 5 bases, and 3 bases stayed unmatched. Germline loops: CDR1 SEHNR, CDR2 FQNEAQ (reference sequence). The CDR3 sequence is 14 residues long. The CDR3 region has the DNA TGTGCCAGCAGCCAGACAGGGGGAAATGAAAAACTGTTTTTT. Amino acids: CASSQTGGNEKLFF.